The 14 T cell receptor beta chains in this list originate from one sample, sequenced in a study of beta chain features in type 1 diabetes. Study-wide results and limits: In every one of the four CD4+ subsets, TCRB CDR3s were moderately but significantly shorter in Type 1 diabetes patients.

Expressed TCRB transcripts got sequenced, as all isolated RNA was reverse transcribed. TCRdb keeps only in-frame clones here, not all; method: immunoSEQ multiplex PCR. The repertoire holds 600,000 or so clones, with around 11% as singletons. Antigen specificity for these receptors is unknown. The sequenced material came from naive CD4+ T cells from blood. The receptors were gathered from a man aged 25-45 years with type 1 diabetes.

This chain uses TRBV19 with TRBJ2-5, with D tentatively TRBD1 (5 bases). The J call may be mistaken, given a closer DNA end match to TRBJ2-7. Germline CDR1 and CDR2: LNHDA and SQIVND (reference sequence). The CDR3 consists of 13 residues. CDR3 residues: CASSTNRNYEQYF. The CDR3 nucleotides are TGTGCCAGTAGTACGAACAGGAATTACGAGCAGTACTTC.

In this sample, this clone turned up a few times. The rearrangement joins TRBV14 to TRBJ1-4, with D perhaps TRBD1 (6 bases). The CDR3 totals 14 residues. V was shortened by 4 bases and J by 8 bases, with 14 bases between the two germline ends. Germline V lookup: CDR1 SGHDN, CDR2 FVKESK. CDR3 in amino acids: CASSPRGWSEKLFF. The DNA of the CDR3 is TGTGCCAGCAGCCCCAGGGGCTGGAGCGAAAAACTGTTTTTT. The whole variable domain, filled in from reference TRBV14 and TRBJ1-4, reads EAGVTQFPSHSVIEKGQTVTLRCDPISGHDNLYWYRRVMGKEIKFLLHFVKESKQDESGMPNNRFLAERTGGTYSTLKVQPAELEDSGVYFCASSPRGWSEKLFFGSGTQLSVL.

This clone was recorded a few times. This chain's CDR3 is CASRPTGNTGELFF. DNA for the CDR3: TGCGCCAGCAGACCGACAGGAAACACCGGGGAGCTGTTTTTT. The chain carries TRBV5-1 and TRBJ2-2; D possibly corresponds to TRBD1 (6 bases). V lost 5 bases and J 2 bases, leaving 10 bases between the germline ends. Per the germline V gene, CDR1 is SGHRS and CDR2 is YFSETQ. CDR3 length: 14 residues.

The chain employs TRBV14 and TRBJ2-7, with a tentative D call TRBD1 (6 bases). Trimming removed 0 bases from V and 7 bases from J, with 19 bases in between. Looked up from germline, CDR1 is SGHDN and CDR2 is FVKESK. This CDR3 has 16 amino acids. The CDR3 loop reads CASSQELQGLPVEQYF. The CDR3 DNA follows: TGTGCCAGCAGCCAAGAACTCCAGGGGCTCCCGGTGGAGCAGTACTTC.

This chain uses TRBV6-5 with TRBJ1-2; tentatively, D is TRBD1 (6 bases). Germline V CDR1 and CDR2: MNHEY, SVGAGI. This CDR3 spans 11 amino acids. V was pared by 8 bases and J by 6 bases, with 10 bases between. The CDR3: CASGRGDGYTF. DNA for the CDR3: TGTGCCAGCGGGAGGGGGGATGGCTACACCTTC.

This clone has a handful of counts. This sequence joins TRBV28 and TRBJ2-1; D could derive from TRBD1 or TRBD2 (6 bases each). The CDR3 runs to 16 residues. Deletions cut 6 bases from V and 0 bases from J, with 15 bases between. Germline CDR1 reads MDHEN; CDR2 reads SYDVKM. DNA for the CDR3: TGTGCCAGCAGGGCGGGGACATTGAGCTCCTACAATGAGCAGTTCTTC. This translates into CASRAGTLSSYNEQFF.

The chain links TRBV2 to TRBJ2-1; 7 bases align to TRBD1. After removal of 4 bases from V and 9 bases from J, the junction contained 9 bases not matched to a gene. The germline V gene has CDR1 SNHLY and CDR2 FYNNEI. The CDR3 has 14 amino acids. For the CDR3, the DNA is TGTGCCAGCAGTGGGATAGACAGGGCAGGTGAGCAGTTCTTC. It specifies CASSGIDRAGEQFF.

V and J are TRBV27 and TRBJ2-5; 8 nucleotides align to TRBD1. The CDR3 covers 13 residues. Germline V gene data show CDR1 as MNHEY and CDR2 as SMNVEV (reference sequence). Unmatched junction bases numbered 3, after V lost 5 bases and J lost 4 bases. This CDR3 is CASSGQGRETQYF. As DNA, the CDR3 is TGTGCCAGCAGTGGACAGGGCAGAGAGACCCAGTACTTC.

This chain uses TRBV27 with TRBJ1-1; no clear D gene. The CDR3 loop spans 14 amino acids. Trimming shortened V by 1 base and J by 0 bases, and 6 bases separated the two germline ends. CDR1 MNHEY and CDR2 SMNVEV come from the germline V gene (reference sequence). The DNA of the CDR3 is TGTGCCAGCAGTTTATACGGGTTGAACACTGAAGCTTTCTTT. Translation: CASSLYGLNTEAFF.

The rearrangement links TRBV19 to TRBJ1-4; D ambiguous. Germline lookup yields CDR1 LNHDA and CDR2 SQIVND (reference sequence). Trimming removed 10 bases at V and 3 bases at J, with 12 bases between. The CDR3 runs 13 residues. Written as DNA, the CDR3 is TGTGCCACCTCGAGGTATTCTAATGAAAAACTGTTTTTT. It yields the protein CATSRYSNEKLFF. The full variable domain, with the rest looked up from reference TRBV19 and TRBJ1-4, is DGGITQSPKYLFRKEGQNVTLSCEQNLNHDAMYWYRQDPGQGLRLIYYSQIVNDFQKGDIAEGYSVSREKKESFPLTVTSAQKNPTAFYLCATSRYSNEKLFFGSGTQLSVL.

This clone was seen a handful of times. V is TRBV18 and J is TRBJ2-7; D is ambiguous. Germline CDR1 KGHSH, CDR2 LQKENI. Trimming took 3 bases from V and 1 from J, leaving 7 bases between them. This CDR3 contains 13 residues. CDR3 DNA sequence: TGTGCCAGCTCACCGGCAGTATCCTACGAGCAGTACTTC. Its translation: CASSPAVSYEQYF. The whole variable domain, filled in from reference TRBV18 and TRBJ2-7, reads NAGVMQNPRHLVRRRGQEARLRCSPMKGHSHVYWYRQLPEEGLKFMVYLQKENIIDESGMPKERFSAEFPKEGPSILRIQQVVRGDSAAYFCASSPAVSYEQYFGPGTRLTVT.

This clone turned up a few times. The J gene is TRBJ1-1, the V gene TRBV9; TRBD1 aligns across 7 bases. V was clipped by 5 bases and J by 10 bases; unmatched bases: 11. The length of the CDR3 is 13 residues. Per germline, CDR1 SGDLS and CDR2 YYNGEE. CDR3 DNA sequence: TGTGCCAGCAGTACAGGGGTGGATCAAGGAGCTTTCTTT. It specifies CASSTGVDQGAFF.

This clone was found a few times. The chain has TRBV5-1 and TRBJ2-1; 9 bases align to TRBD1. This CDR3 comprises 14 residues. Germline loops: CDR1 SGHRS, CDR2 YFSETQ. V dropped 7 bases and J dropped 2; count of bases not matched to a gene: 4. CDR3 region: CASSRDRAYNEQFF. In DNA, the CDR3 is TGCGCCAGCTCGAGGGACAGGGCCTACAATGAGCAGTTCTTC.

The CDR3 sequence: CASSPYLEKKETQYF. In nucleotides, the CDR3 is TGTGCCAGCAGCCCATACCTTGAGAAGAAAGAGACCCAGTACTTC. The J gene is TRBJ2-5, the V gene TRBV5-7; D unresolved. TRBV5-7 is an ORF, and what it does is uncertain. CDR3 length: 15 residues. V lost 4 bases and J lost 3, with 16 bases in between.